Listed below are T cell receptor beta chains from one sample, sequenced in a study of blood T cell repertoires in COVID-19. Method: immunoSEQ multiplex PCR; TCRdb's copy keeps in-frame clones and lacks some. The sample has around 140,000 clones, about nine tenths seen once. The sample comprised peripheral blood. These receptor sequences come from a human donor in a cohort sampled during active COVID-19. CDR3s include the opening cysteine and the closing phenylalanine or tryptophan. The order of the fields is V gene, J gene, D gene, clone size, CDR3 protein, CDR3 DNA. A D gene is named only where the DNA matches it firmly. The size field is filled for only some rows; it gives once, few, many or a size class.

TRBV5-1	TRBJ1-5	-	once	CASSPGGGNQPQHF	TGCGCCAGCAGCCCGGGGGGGGGCAATCAGCCCCAGCATTTT
TRBV6-5	TRBJ1-1	-	-	CASSYSWGRRTEAFF	TGTGCCAGCAGTTACTCCTGGGGGCGCAGGACTGAAGCTTTCTTT
TRBV6-5	TRBJ2-7	TRBD1	once	CASSHRGPAYEQYF	TGTGCCAGCAGCCACAGGGGGCCGGCCTACGAGCAGTACTTC
TRBV5-5	TRBJ2-3	TRBD2	-	CASSLGGGATDTQYF	TGTGCCAGCAGCTTGGGCGGGGGGGCGACAGATACGCAGTATTTT
TRBV18	TRBJ1-6	TRBD1	once	CASSRRQGTDNSPLHF	TGTGCCAGCTCACGTCGACAGGGAACGGATAATTCACCCCTCCACTTT
TRBV13	TRBJ2-3	-	-	CASSLILGGRGTDTQYF	TGTGCCAGCAGCTTAATCCTGGGGGGGCGCGGCACAGATACGCAGTATTTT
TRBV7-6	TRBJ2-7	-	-	CASSLVPDIPYEQYF	TGTGCCAGCAGCTTAGTGCCGGACATACCCTACGAGCAGTACTTC
TRBV29-1	TRBJ2-1	-	-	CSPLVDYPYNEQFF	TGCAGCCCGTTGGTTGACTACCCATACAATGAGCAGTTCTTC
TRBV3-1/TRBV3-2	TRBJ2-5	TRBD1	few	CASSRTGLGETQYF	TGTGCCAGCAGCCGGACAGGGTTGGGAGAGACCCAGTACTTC
TRBV29-1	TRBJ2-1	TRBD2	-	CSSGLAGGGPYNEQFF	TGCAGCTCGGGACTAGCGGGGGGGGGTCCCTACAATGAGCAGTTCTTC
TRBV3-1/TRBV3-2	TRBJ1-3	-	-	CASSQAYTDSGNTIYF	TGTGCCAGCAGCCAAGCCTATACCGACTCTGGAAACACCATATATTTT
TRBV10-3	TRBJ1-1	TRBD1	-	CAISESRDSMNTEAFF	TGTGCCATCAGTGAGTCAAGGGACAGCATGAACACTGAAGCTTTCTTT
TRBV30	TRBJ2-2	-	-	CAWSPSWPGELFF	TGTGCCTGGAGTCCTAGTTGGCCCGGGGAGCTGTTTTTT
TRBV7-3	TRBJ2-6	-	-	CASSSTGVSGANVLTF	TGTGCCAGCAGCTCCACGGGGGTATCCGGGGCCAACGTCCTGACTTTC
TRBV6-7	TRBJ2-3	TRBD2	few	CASSYSTCSGGRSDTQYF	TGTGCCAGCAGTTACTCGACTTGCTCGGGGGGGCGCTCAGATACGCAGTATTTT
TRBV6-1	TRBJ1-5	-	-	CASSGPKWAETSNPQHF	TGTGCCAGCAGTGGCCCAAAATGGGCAGAAACCTCAAATCCCCAGCATTTT
TRBV5-1	TRBJ1-1	-	-	CASSLAARGGNTEAFF	TGCGCCAGCAGCTTGGCCGCCCGGGGGGGTAACACTGAAGCTTTCTTT
TRBV6-6	TRBJ2-7	-	once	CASSFTGSYEQYF	TGTGCCAGCAGTTTTACAGGATCCTACGAGCAGTACTTC
TRBV30	TRBJ2-5	TRBD1	-	CAWSDRVQETQYF	TGTGCCTGGAGCGACAGGGTCCAAGAGACCCAGTACTTC
TRBV5-5	TRBJ2-5	TRBD1	-	CASTLTGLQETQYF	TGTGCCAGCACCTTGACAGGGCTCCAAGAGACCCAGTACTTC
TRBV19	TRBJ2-3	TRBD1	-	CASSIEGQAAGTDTQYF	TGTGCCAGTAGTATAGAGGGACAGGCCGCCGGCACAGATACGCAGTATTTT
TRBV3-1/TRBV3-2	TRBJ1-1	-	-	CASSQEAEGFTEAFF	TGTGCCAGCAGCCAAGAGGCGGAGGGGTTCACTGAAGCTTTCTTT
TRBV7-3	TRBJ1-1	-	-	CASSLEAANTEAFF	TGTGCCAGCAGCTTAGAGGCGGCGAACACTGAAGCTTTCTTT
TRBV25-1	TRBJ2-1	-	-	CASSRGYNEQFF	TGTGCCAGCAGTCGGGGATACAATGAGCAGTTCTTC
TRBV11-3	TRBJ2-5	-	-	CASSSMDSQETQYF	TGTGCCAGCAGCTCGATGGACAGCCAAGAGACCCAGTACTTC
TRBV12-3/TRBV12-4	TRBJ1-2	-	once	CATSTGAGGGYTF	TGTGCCACTTCAACTGGGGCGGGGGGCGGCTACACCTTC
TRBV3-1/TRBV3-2	TRBJ1-1	-	once	CASSRWEGTEAFF	TGTGCCAGCAGCCGGTGGGAGGGAACCGAAGCTTTCTTT
TRBV2	TRBJ1-2	TRBD1	-	CASSETAGGHYGYTF	TGTGCCAGCAGTGAAACGGCAGGGGGCCACTATGGCTACACCTTC
TRBV7-9	TRBJ2-2	-	-	CASSLVPVEAGELFF	TGTGCCAGCAGCTTAGTTCCAGTGGAGGCCGGGGAGCTGTTTTTT
TRBV10-3	TRBJ1-1	TRBD1	-	CAIRGRTGMNTEAFF	TGTGCCATTCGCGGTAGGACAGGGATGAACACTGAAGCTTTCTTT
TRBV4-1	TRBJ2-5	TRBD2	-	CASSQDERGPWETQYF	TGCGCCAGCAGCCAAGATGAGCGGGGTCCTTGGGAGACCCAGTACTTC
TRBV7-8	TRBJ1-1	TRBD1	-	CASSPRQGSTEAFF	TGTGCCAGCAGCCCCCGACAGGGGAGCACTGAAGCTTTCTTT
TRBV19	TRBJ2-4	-	-	CASSTHSAAKNIQYF	TGTGCCAGTAGTACGCATAGTGCAGCCAAAAACATTCAGTACTTC
TRBV7-2	TRBJ2-6	-	-	CASSSTYSGANVLTF	TGTGCCAGCAGCTCCACTTACTCTGGGGCCAACGTCCTGACTTTC
TRBV2	TRBJ1-2	TRBD1	-	CASSEGQGRSYGYTF	TGTGCCAGCAGCGAAGGACAGGGAAGATCCTATGGCTACACCTTC
TRBV2	TRBJ1-1	-	-	CASTWGEGTEAFF	TGTGCCAGCACCTGGGGGGAGGGCACTGAAGCTTTCTTT
TRBV6-5	TRBJ1-3	TRBD1	-	CASSTDRGNTIYF	TGTGCCAGCAGTACTGACAGGGGTAACACCATATATTTT
TRBV6-2/TRBV6-3	TRBJ1-5	-	-	CASSYPSGGGQNQPQHF	TGTGCCAGCAGTTATCCCTCTGGGGGGGGGCAGAATCAGCCCCAGCATTTT
TRBV2	TRBJ1-2	-	-	CASSGARQSYGYTF	TGTGCCAGCAGTGGGGCCCGTCAAAGCTATGGCTACACCTTC
TRBV15	TRBJ2-5	-	-	CATSIAGTKETQYF	TGTGCCACCAGCATTGCCGGGACAAAAGAGACCCAGTACTTC
TRBV7-9	TRBJ1-2	TRBD1	-	CASSYGDSYGYTF	TGTGCCAGCAGCTACGGGGACAGCTATGGCTACACCTTC
TRBV19	TRBJ2-5	-	-	CASSIVFQGGLETQYF	TGTGCCAGTAGTATAGTGTTCCAGGGCGGTCTAGAGACCCAGTACTTC
TRBV11-2	TRBJ1-2	TRBD1	-	CASSTRQGVGYTF	TGTGCCAGCAGCACGAGGCAGGGGGTTGGCTACACCTTC
TRBV7-2	TRBJ2-5	TRBD2	few	CASSPRGLAGAETQYF	TGTGCCAGCAGCCCACGAGGACTAGCGGGGGCGGAGACCCAGTACTTC
TRBV5-4	TRBJ2-1	TRBD1	-	CASSDRDRDYNEQFF	TGTGCCAGCAGCGACCGGGACAGGGACTACAATGAGCAGTTCTTC
TRBV6-5	TRBJ1-1	-	-	CASSYRGYEAFF	TGTGCCAGCAGTTACAGGGGTTATGAAGCTTTCTTT
TRBV3-1/TRBV3-2	TRBJ1-2	TRBD1	once	CASSRGQGAGGYTF	TGTGCCAGCAGCCGCGGACAGGGGGCGGGAGGCTACACCTTC
TRBV7-2	TRBJ2-5	TRBD2	-	CASSLGPAGGLETQYF	TGTGCCAGCAGCTTAGGTCCAGCGGGGGGTCTAGAGACCCAGTACTTC
TRBV5-6	TRBJ2-3	-	-	CASSLGLADLADTQYF	TGTGCCAGCAGCTTGGGTTTAGCTGATCTCGCAGATACGCAGTATTTT
TRBV19	TRBJ2-1	TRBD1	-	CASRSWDRANEQFF	TGTGCCAGTAGATCGTGGGACAGGGCGAATGAGCAGTTCTTC
TRBV5-6	TRBJ1-1	-	once	CASSLGLTDTEAFF	TGTGCCAGCAGCCTGGGACTCACCGACACTGAAGCTTTCTTT
TRBV19	TRBJ2-3	TRBD1	-	CATRAGTAVDTQYF	TGTGCCACCCGGGCCGGGACAGCGGTAGATACGCAGTATTTT
TRBV7-6	TRBJ1-1	-	-	CASSLKQNTEAFF	TGTGCCAGCAGCCTAAAGCAGAACACTGAAGCTTTCTTT